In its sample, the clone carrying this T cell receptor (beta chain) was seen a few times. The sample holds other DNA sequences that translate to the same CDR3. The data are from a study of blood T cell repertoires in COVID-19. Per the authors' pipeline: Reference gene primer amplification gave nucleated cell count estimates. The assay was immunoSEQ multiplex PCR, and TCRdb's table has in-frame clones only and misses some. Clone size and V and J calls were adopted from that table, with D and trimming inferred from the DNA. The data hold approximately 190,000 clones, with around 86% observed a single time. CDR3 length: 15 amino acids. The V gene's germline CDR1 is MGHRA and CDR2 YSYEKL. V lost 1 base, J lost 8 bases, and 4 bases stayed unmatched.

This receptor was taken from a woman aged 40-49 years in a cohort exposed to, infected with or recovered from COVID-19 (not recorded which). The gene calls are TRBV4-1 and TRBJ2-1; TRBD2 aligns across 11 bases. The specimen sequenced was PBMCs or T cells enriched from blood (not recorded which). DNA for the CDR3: TGCGCCAGCAGCCAAGTGGCTAGCGGGAGGTATGAGCAGTTCTTC. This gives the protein CASSQVASGRYEQFF.